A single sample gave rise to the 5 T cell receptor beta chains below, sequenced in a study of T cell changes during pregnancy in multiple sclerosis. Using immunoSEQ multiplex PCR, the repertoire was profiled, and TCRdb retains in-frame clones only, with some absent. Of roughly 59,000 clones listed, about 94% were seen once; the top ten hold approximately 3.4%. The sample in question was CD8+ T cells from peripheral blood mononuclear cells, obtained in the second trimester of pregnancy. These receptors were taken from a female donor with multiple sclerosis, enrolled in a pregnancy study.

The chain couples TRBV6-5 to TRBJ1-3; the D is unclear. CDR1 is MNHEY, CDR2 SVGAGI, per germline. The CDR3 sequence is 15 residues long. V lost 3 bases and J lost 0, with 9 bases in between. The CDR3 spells CASSYSSDSGNTIYF. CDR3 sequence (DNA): TGTGCCAGCAGTTATTCCTCAGACTCTGGAAACACCATATATTTT.

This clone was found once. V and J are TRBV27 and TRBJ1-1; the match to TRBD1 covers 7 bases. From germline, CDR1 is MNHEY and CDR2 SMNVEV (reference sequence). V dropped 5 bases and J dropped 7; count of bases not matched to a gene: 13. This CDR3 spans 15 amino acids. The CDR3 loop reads CASSKNSGTDYEAFF. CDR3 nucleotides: TGTGCCAGCAGTAAAAACTCCGGGACAGACTATGAAGCTTTCTTT.

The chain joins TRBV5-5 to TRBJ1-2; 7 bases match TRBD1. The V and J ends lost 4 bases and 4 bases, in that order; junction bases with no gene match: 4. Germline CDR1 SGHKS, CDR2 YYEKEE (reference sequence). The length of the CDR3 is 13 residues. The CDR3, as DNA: TGTGCCAGCAGCGCCGGGACAGCCTATGGCTACACCTTC. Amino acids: CASSAGTAYGYTF.

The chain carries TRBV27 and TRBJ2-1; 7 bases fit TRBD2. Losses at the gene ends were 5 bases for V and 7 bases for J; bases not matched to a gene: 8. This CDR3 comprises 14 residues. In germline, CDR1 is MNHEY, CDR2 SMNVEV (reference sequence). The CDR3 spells CASSHLTSMNEQFF. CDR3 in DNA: TGTGCCAGCAGTCACCTGACTAGCATGAATGAGCAGTTCTTC.

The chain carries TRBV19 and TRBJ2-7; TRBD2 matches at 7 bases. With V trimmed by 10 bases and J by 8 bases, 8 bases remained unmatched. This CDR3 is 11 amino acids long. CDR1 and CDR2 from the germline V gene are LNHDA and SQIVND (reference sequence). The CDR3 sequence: CATRSGSQQYF. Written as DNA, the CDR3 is TGTGCCACCCGTAGCGGGTCCCAGCAGTACTTC.